This record looks at one T cell receptor beta chain sequence and its context. V dropped 3 bases and J dropped 3; count of bases not matched to a gene: 4. Germline lookup yields CDR1 LNHNV and CDR2 YYDKDF (reference sequence). There are 15 residues in the CDR3. The sample, approximately 10 milliliters of peripheral blood, was drawn from each donor. A J-beta primer mix and a sample-barcoded 5' primer were used in a second PCR of about 7 to 12 cycles. TCRdb reprocessed the 5' RACE reads with MiXCR, giving one entry per CDR3 protein. This table has 800,000 to 950,000 distinct CDR3 sequences, about 37% appearing once. This sample was taken from a study of blood T cells in healthy people across ages.

This TCR derives from a man aged 18 to 30 in good health. The sequencing input was blood. The chain uses TRBV15 and TRBJ2-3; TRBD1 agrees at 9 bases. This CDR3 is CATSSRDRETDTQYF. In nucleotides, the CDR3 is TGTGCCACCAGCAGCCGGGACAGGGAAACAGATACGCAGTATTTT.